The 31 T cell receptor beta chains below were found in one sample sequenced in a study of graft-versus-host responses after intestinal transplantation. No cognate antigen is known for these TCRs. Profiling relied on immunoSEQ multiplex PCR, and the TCRdb table lists in-frame clones only, not all of them. The sample has roughly 110,000 clones, approximately 90% seen once. Sequencing used unstimulated CD4+ T cells sorted from spleen or lymph node cells, obtained before transplant. These receptors all come from a human donor who was the organ donor for an intestinal transplant.

The CDR3 nucleotides read TGTGCCAGCTCGCCTACTAGCGGGGGTTACAATGAGCAGTTCTTC. Translated: CASSPTSGGYNEQFF. The V gene is TRBV18, the J gene TRBJ2-1, with 11 bases that match TRBD2. The germline CDR1 and CDR2 sequences are KGHSH and LQKENI. With 6 bases clipped from V and 4 bases from J, the junction kept 5 bases outside the gene matches. The CDR3 covers 15 residues.

V and J are TRBV7-9 and TRBJ1-2, with 9 bases matching TRBD1. The trim removed 3 bases at V and 3 bases at J, leaving 8 bases unmatched. The CDR3 consists of 16 residues. Germline CDR1 SEHNR, CDR2 FQNEAQ (reference sequence). CDR3: CASSFYGTGLDYGYTF. The CDR3, as DNA: TGTGCCAGCAGCTTTTATGGGACAGGGTTGGACTATGGCTACACCTTC.

CDR3 amino acids: CASSEGQSNQPQHF. The CDR3 DNA is TGTGCCAGCAGTGAAGGGCAGAGCAATCAGCCCCAGCATTTT. The rearrangement uses TRBV6-1 and TRBJ1-5; D uncertain. This CDR3 comprises 14 residues. Trimming left V 1 base short and J 1 base short, with 5 bases between. The germline gives CDR1 MNHNS, CDR2 SASEGT.

This clone was seen only once. V is TRBV6-5 and J is TRBJ1-2; tentative D call: TRBD1 (6 bases). The V and J ends lost 5 bases and 5 bases respectively, with 15 bases between them. The CDR3 runs to 14 residues. CDR1 and CDR2 (germline): MNHEY, SVGAGI. The CDR3 sequence is CASSAHRTGYGYTF. CDR3 nucleotide sequence: TGTGCCAGCAGTGCCCACCGTACAGGGTATGGCTACACCTTC.

The chain couples TRBV6-5 to TRBJ2-4; 8 bases map to TRBD1. Trimming cost V 2 bases and J 4 bases; bases outside gene matches: 1. Germline V CDR1 and CDR2: MNHEY, SVGAGI. The CDR3 sequence is 14 residues long. This chain's CDR3 is CASSYRQGKNIQYF. CDR3 sequence (DNA): TGTGCCAGCAGTTACCGACAGGGGAAAAACATTCAGTACTTC.

This chain connects TRBV11-3 to TRBJ1-2; D call uncertain. The CDR3 is 14 amino acids. Looked up from germline, CDR1 is SGHNT and CDR2 is YENEEA. Trimming left V 3 bases short and J 4 bases short, with 12 bases between. The CDR3 DNA sequence: TGTGCCAGCAGCTTGGAACCGAGAGCCTATGGCTACACCTTC. Protein sequence: CASSLEPRAYGYTF.

The chain combines TRBV5-1 with TRBJ2-5; D ambiguous. CDR1 is SGHRS, CDR2 YFSETQ, per germline. The CDR3 covers 12 residues. V lost 4 bases to trimming and J lost 10 bases, with 14 bases between them. In nucleotides, the CDR3 is TGCGCCAGCAGCACCCATAAAACAGACCAGTACTTC. Protein product: CASSTHKTDQYF.

In nucleotides, the CDR3 is TGTGCCAGTGTCTACCGGGACACCTTCCAAGAGACCCAGTACTTC. Translating it yields CASVYRDTFQETQYF. The gene calls are TRBV6-5 and TRBJ2-5, with a possible D match to TRBD1 (6 bases). This CDR3 spans 15 amino acids. V was pared by 9 bases and J by 1 base, with 18 bases between. CDR1 MNHEY and CDR2 SVGAGI come from the germline V gene.

The rearrangement links TRBV29-1 to TRBJ1-3; weak D call: TRBD1 (5 bases). The CDR3 is 14 residues long. V gave up 6 bases and J gave up 0 bases, with 12 bases separating them. Per the germline V gene, CDR1 is SQVTM and CDR2 is ANQGSEA. CDR3 residues: CSVLQDLSGNTIYF. The CDR3 DNA is TGCAGCGTATTACAGGACCTCTCTGGAAACACCATATATTTT.

The chain recombines TRBV19 with TRBJ1-2; D might be TRBD1 (6 bases). V was pared by 7 bases and J by 6 bases, with 21 bases between. This CDR3 spans 15 amino acids. Germline values: CDR1 LNHDA, CDR2 SQIVND (reference sequence). CDR3 in amino acids: CASNVYRGSNDGYTF. DNA for the CDR3: TGTGCCAGTAATGTATATAGGGGGTCCAATGATGGCTACACCTTC.

The V call is TRBV5-1, the J call TRBJ2-5; 7 bases are a match to TRBD2. CDR1 and CDR2 from the germline V gene are SGHRS and YFSETQ. This CDR3 spans 14 amino acids. The junction had 6 bases not matched to a gene; V was cut back by 0 bases and J by 7 bases. The CDR3 region has the DNA TGCGCCAGCAGCTTGGGCGCGGGGGACTCGACCCAGTACTTC. It translates to CASSLGAGDSTQYF.

The gene calls are TRBV6-6 and TRBJ1-1; D is unresolved. The V end was cut by 0 bases, the J end by 5 bases, with 13 bases between. The length of the CDR3 is 15 residues. Germline values: CDR1 MNHNY, CDR2 SVGAGI (reference sequence). CDR3 sequence (DNA): TGTGCCAGCAGTTACTCGAATCGGGTTCGGACTGAAGCTTTCTTT. Its translation is CASSYSNRVRTEAFF.

This chain connects TRBV7-9 to TRBJ2-1; D perhaps matches TRBD1 (5 bases). The CDR3 runs 12 residues. Germline V gives CDR1 SEHNR, CDR2 FQNEAQ (reference sequence). V was shortened by 5 bases and J by 15 bases, with 17 bases between the two germline ends. The CDR3 bases are TGTGCCAGCAGCGGTGAGCTCAGGGTTACGTTCTTC. It specifies CASSGELRVTFF.

The rearrangement uses TRBV19 and TRBJ1-5, with a weak D call TRBD1 (5 bases). The V gene's germline CDR1 is LNHDA and CDR2 SQIVND (reference sequence). The length of the CDR3 is 17 residues. The ends were cut back, 3 bases at V and 0 bases at J, with 15 bases in the middle. Here the CDR3 reads CASSIPSYQGSNQPQHF. Here the CDR3 DNA reads TGTGCCAGTAGTATCCCCTCATACCAGGGTAGCAATCAGCCCCAGCATTTT.

The chain is built from TRBV19 and TRBJ2-5; 8 bases are a match to TRBD2. In germline, CDR1 is LNHDA, CDR2 SQIVND (reference sequence). This CDR3 contains 13 residues. With 1 base clipped from V and 6 bases from J, the junction kept 1 base outside the gene matches. The CDR3 bases are TGTGCCAGTAGTATAGCGGGAGGGCAGACCCAGTACTTC. Translation: CASSIAGGQTQYF. The full variable domain, in which reference TRBV19 and TRBJ2-5 provide the parts outside the CDR3, is DGGITQSPKYLFRKEGQNVTLSCEQNLNHDAMYWYRQDPGQGLRLIYYSQIVNDFQKGDIAEGYSVSREKKESFPLTVTSAQKNPTAFYLCASSIAGGQTQYFGPGTRLLVL.

The rearrangement links TRBV6-6 to TRBJ1-3, with 7 bases identical to TRBD1. CDR1 and CDR2 from the germline V gene are MNHNY and SVGAGI (reference sequence). The CDR3 extends over 15 amino acids. The V segment lost 3 bases and the J segment 4 bases; nucleotides outside the gene matches: 6. For the CDR3, the DNA is TGTGCCAGCAGTTATAACAGGGGAGGAGGAAACACCATATATTTT. The encoded protein is CASSYNRGGGNTIYF.

The rearrangement joins TRBV6-5 to TRBJ2-7, with D perhaps matching TRBD1 (5 bases). The V gene's germline CDR1 is MNHEY and CDR2 SVGAGI. The CDR3 extends over 12 amino acids. V dropped 4 bases and J dropped 8 bases, with 12 bases sitting between them. CDR3 sequence reads: CASSLNRQQQYF. DNA for the CDR3: TGTGCCAGCAGTTTGAACCGACAGCAGCAGTACTTC.

This clone appeared a single time. This rearrangement joins TRBV6-4 to TRBJ2-5, with D uncertain. The end of the DNA is better explained by TRBJ2-7, so the J call may be wrong. Germline-derived CDR1 and CDR2 are MRHNA and SNTAGT. This CDR3 is built from 14 residues. The CDR3 DNA reads TGTGCCAGCAGTGACTTCTGGGGTTCAACCGAGCAGTACTTC. Translated: CASSDFWGSTEQYF.

This chain links TRBV11-3 with TRBJ2-5; D remains unclear. The germline V gene encodes CDR1 SGHNT and CDR2 YENEEA. The CDR3 spans 13 residues. Between the trimmed V and J ends, which lost 1 base and 5 bases, there was a span of 8 bases. The CDR3 DNA reads TGTGCCAGCAGCTTAGGACCTATGGAGACCCAGTACTTC. Translating it yields CASSLGPMETQYF.

This clone appeared once. The gene calls are TRBV6-6 and TRBJ1-1; D is unresolved. Trimming removed 5 bases at V and 0 bases at J, with 10 bases between. Germline CDR1 reads MNHNY; CDR2 reads SVGAGI (reference sequence). This CDR3 spans 14 amino acids. The DNA for the CDR3 is TGTGCCAGCAGTCCACAAGCCATGAACACTGAAGCTTTCTTT. Translated: CASSPQAMNTEAFF.

V usage is TRBV7-9 and J usage is TRBJ2-5, with D unclear. The germline gives CDR1 SEHNR, CDR2 FQNEAQ (reference sequence). V lost 5 bases and J lost 2, with 3 bases in between. The CDR3 has 11 residues. Here the CDR3 reads CASSPQETQYF. As DNA, the CDR3 is TGTGCCAGCAGCCCACAAGAGACCCAGTACTTC.

The V call is TRBV5-1, the J call TRBJ2-3; 10 nucleotides align to TRBD2. The CDR3 extends over 16 amino acids. CDR1 is SGHRS, CDR2 YFSETQ, per germline. V shed 2 bases, J shed 2 bases, and the junction held 5 bases outside the gene matches. CDR3 amino acids: CASSFNSGGATDTQYF. CDR3 DNA sequence: TGCGCCAGCAGCTTCAACAGCGGGGGGGCCACAGATACGCAGTATTTT.

In the case of this clone: The sample holds other DNA sequences that translate to the same CDR3. The J gene is TRBJ1-2, the V gene TRBV7-3, with 8 bases aligning to TRBD1. Germline V lookup: CDR1 SGHTA, CDR2 FQGTGA. V lost 2 bases to trimming and J lost 5 bases; unmatched junction nucleotides: 1. The CDR3 runs to 13 residues. The CDR3 reads CASSLGQGYGYTF. CDR3 nucleotides: TGTGCCAGCAGCTTAGGACAGGGATATGGCTACACCTTC. The whole variable domain, filled in from reference TRBV7-3 and TRBJ1-2, reads GAGVSQTPSNKVTEKGKYVELRCDPISGHTALYWYRQSLGQGPEFLIYFQGTGAADDSGLPNDRFFAVRPEGSVSTLKIQRTERGDSAVYLCASSLGQGYGYTFGSGTRLTVV.

CDR3 sequence: CASSSHAGEDGYTF. As DNA, the CDR3 is TGCGCCAGCAGCTCGCACGCAGGGGAGGATGGCTACACCTTC. The chain couples TRBV5-1 to TRBJ1-2; maybe TRBD1 (6 bases). The CDR3 has 14 amino acids. Trimming left V 3 bases short and J 6 bases short, with 15 bases between. Germline lookup yields CDR1 SGHRS and CDR2 YFSETQ.

V and J are TRBV18 and TRBJ1-2, with a possible D match to TRBD1 (6 bases). CDR1 KGHSH and CDR2 LQKENI come from the germline V gene. The CDR3 covers 14 residues. V was pared by 3 bases and J by 7 bases, with 15 bases between. CDR3 residues: CASSPTGLRGGYTF. CDR3 in DNA: TGTGCCAGCTCACCCACAGGGCTAAGAGGTGGCTACACCTTC.

The gene calls are TRBV7-3 and TRBJ2-2; 8 nucleotides agree with TRBD1. V gave up 4 bases and J gave up 6 bases; unmatched junction bases: 7. Per the germline V gene, CDR1 is SGHTA and CDR2 is FQGTGA. CDR3 size: 15 residues. The CDR3 DNA follows: TGTGCCAGCAGCTCGGCCCAGGGGGCAGCCGGGGAGCTGTTTTTT. Amino acid sequence: CASSSAQGAAGELFF.

The rearrangement uses TRBV5-4 and TRBJ1-1; 9 bases fit TRBD1. The CDR3 has 15 residues. Trimming took 4 bases from V and 5 from J; bases not matched to a gene: 9. The V gene's germline CDR1 is SGHNT and CDR2 YYREEE (reference sequence). The CDR3 region is CASSPQTGGGTEAFF. CDR3 nucleotides: TGTGCCAGCAGCCCCCAAACAGGGGGCGGAACTGAAGCTTTCTTT.

The chain joins TRBV7-3 to TRBJ1-1; D is perhaps TRBD1 (6 bases). There are 13 residues in the CDR3. V lost 5 bases and J 1 base, leaving 8 bases between the germline ends. The germline gives CDR1 SGHTA, CDR2 FQGTGA. The CDR3: CASSVQGNTEAFF. The CDR3 coding sequence is TGTGCCAGCAGCGTACAGGGGAACACTGAAGCTTTCTTT.

The V gene is TRBV9, the J gene TRBJ2-2; TRBD2 aligns across 9 bases. The CDR3 sequence is 15 residues long. Unmatched junction bases numbered 5, after V lost 2 bases and J lost 6 bases. Germline CDR1 is SGDLS and CDR2 is YYNGEE. This CDR3 is CASSVTSGRPGELFF. CDR3 nucleotides: TGTGCCAGCAGCGTTACCAGCGGGAGGCCCGGGGAGCTGTTTTTT.

The CDR3 sequence: CASSFGPMNTEAFF. The DNA of the CDR3 is TGTGCCAGCAGCTTCGGTCCGATGAACACTGAAGCTTTCTTT. The genes are TRBV7-2 and TRBJ1-1; D not resolved. From germline, CDR1 is SGHTA and CDR2 FQGNSA. The CDR3 loop spans 14 amino acids. Trimming took off 3 bases at V and 0 bases at J, with 8 bases between the two ends.

This clone was detected only once. The chain links TRBV7-2 to TRBJ2-1; 8 nucleotides match TRBD2. The V segment lost 1 base and the J segment 3 bases; nucleotides outside the gene matches: 2. Germline-derived CDR1 and CDR2 are SGHTA and FQGNSA. This CDR3 is built from 15 residues. CDR3 coding DNA: TGTGCCAGCAGCTTAGGGACTAGCTTCTACAATGAGCAGTTCTTC. Translating gives CASSLGTSFYNEQFF. Variable domain in full (rest from reference TRBV7-2 and TRBJ2-1): GAGVSQSPSNKVTEKGKDVELRCDPISGHTALYWYRQSLGQGLEFLIYFQGNSAPDKSGLPSDRFSAERTGGSVSTLTIQRTQQEDSAVYLCASSLGTSFYNEQFFGPGTRLTVL.